One sample yielded the 30 T cell receptor beta chains listed below, sequenced in a study of spatial heterogeneity in lung cancer. In TCRdb, the 5' RACE reads were re-called with MiXCR into one record per CDR3 protein. The data contain more than 5,000 distinct CDR3 sequences, around an eighth of them singletons. Time point denoted: sample taken at primary tumor resection. Sequencing used lung tissue, obtained at surgery. The receptors stem from a human donor with early-stage non-small cell lung cancer.

This clonotype was seen at least ten times. This beta chain slipped into a library made for alpha chains as a stray read, so its size is not meaningful. The chain carries TRBV5-1 and TRBJ1-6; 8 bases fit TRBD1. The germline CDR1 and CDR2 sequences are SGHRS and YFSETQ. The CDR3 is 14 residues long. After removal of 0 bases from V and 10 bases from J, the junction contained 3 bases not matched to a gene. CDR3 protein: CASSLEGTGSPLHF. The CDR3 DNA follows: TGCGCCAGCAGCTTGGAAGGGACAGGCTCACCCCTCCACTTT.

This clonotype is deemed medium-sized. As an off-target read in a library built for alpha chains, this beta chain has a frequency of little significance. The chain employs TRBV10-3 and TRBJ1-1; D possibly corresponds to TRBD1 (5 bases). The CDR3 consists of 13 residues. CDR1 and CDR2 from the germline V gene are ENHRY and SYGVKD. Trimming removed 4 bases at V and 7 bases at J, with 13 bases between. DNA of the CDR3: TGTGCCATCAGTGGTCTAGGACACTATGAAGCTTTCTTT. It is translated as CAISGLGHYEAFF.

This clonotype came up many times. A library made for alpha chains picked up this beta chain off target, so its size means little. The J gene is TRBJ2-3, the V gene TRBV24-1; possible D gene TRBD2, 6 bases. V lost 0 bases and J lost 0, with 9 bases in between. The CDR3 contains 16 residues. Germline-derived CDR1 and CDR2 are KGHDR and SFDVKD. As DNA, the CDR3 is TGTGCCACCAGTGATTTGCGGGGGACGAGCACAGATACGCAGTATTTT. Protein product: CATSDLRGTSTDTQYF.

This clonotype was counted many times. Within a library made for alpha chains, this beta chain is off target, and its count is uninformative. The V call is TRBV28, the J call TRBJ2-7, with a tentative D call TRBD1 (6 bases). CDR1 is MDHEN, CDR2 SYDVKM, per germline. Trimming removed 8 bases from V and 2 bases from J, with 16 bases in between. The CDR3 has 14 residues. CDR3: CASERGHNAYEQYF. In DNA, the CDR3 is TGTGCCAGCGAGAGGGGACATAACGCCTACGAGCAGTACTTC. The whole variable domain, remainder taken from reference TRBV28 and TRBJ2-7, is DVKVTQSSRYLVKRTGEKVFLECVQDMDHENMFWYRQDPGLGLRLIYFSYDVKMKEKGDIPEGYSVSREKKERFSLILESASTNQTSMYLCASERGHNAYEQYFGPGTRLTVT.

Sample share makes this clonotype medium-sized. The library was designed around alpha chains, so this beta chain is a stray read whose abundance carries little weight. The chain employs TRBV12-3 or TRBV12-4 and TRBJ2-3, with 8 bases identical to TRBD2. With V trimmed by 3 bases and J by 2 bases, 13 bases remained unmatched. The CDR3 loop spans 18 amino acids. The CDR3 DNA is TGTGCCAGCAGTTTGCCCTTAATAGCGGGATCCCCCACAGATACGCAGTATTTT. This sequence encodes CASSLPLIAGSPTDTQYF.

This clonotype is labeled as medium-sized. This beta chain represents an off-target read in a library built for alpha chains; its size is of limited meaning. The chain carries TRBV5-1 and TRBJ2-5, with 10 bases that match TRBD2. The germline gives CDR1 SGHRS, CDR2 YFSETQ. The V gene end was trimmed by 1 base and the J gene end by 2 bases; junction bases not matched to a gene: 11. The CDR3 is 18 residues long. The DNA of the CDR3 is TGCGCCAGCAGCTTGCCCTACTTAGCGGGAGGCCCACAAGAGACCCAGTACTTC. It specifies CASSLPYLAGGPQETQYF.

A note on this clonotype: Within a library made for alpha chains, this beta chain is off target, and its count is uninformative. The V and J genes are TRBV7-9 and TRBJ1-2, with no clear D. Germline V gene data show CDR1 as SEHNR and CDR2 as FQNEAQ (reference sequence). Trimming pared 2 bases from V and 6 bases from J, leaving 10 bases between. CDR3 length: 13 amino acids. Written as DNA, the CDR3 is TGTGCCAGCAGCTTACCGGCGCTTAATGGCTACACCTTC. This codes for CASSLPALNGYTF.

Ten or more counts support this clonotype. This beta chain is an unintended read in a library built for alpha chains; its size means little. The chain recombines TRBV20-1 with TRBJ1-2, with TRBD1 identical over 10 bases. J was trimmed by 7 bases and V by 1 base; bases with no gene match: 6. This CDR3 region has 14 residues. Germline V gene lookup returns CDR1 DFQATT and CDR2 SNEGSKA (reference sequence). CDR3 residues: CSARGGQGHIGYTF. CDR3 bases: TGCAGTGCTAGAGGGGGACAGGGGCATATTGGCTACACCTTC.

Points on this clonotype: Sequence at one end of the junction differs from germline and may be a read error. The size of this beta chain means little, since it is a stray read in a library made for alpha chains. The rearrangement links TRBV11-3 to TRBJ2-3, with 13 bases aligning to TRBD2. The V gene's germline CDR1 is SGHNT and CDR2 YENEEA. The CDR3 extends over 14 amino acids. CDR3 nucleotide sequence: TGTGCCAGCAGACGAGGACTAGCGGGAGCGGATACGCATTTT. Translation: CASRRGLAGADTHF.

There are many counts of this clonotype. Within a library made for alpha chains, this beta chain is off target, and its count is uninformative. This sequence joins TRBV2 and TRBJ2-3, with TRBD1 matching 7 bases. The length of the CDR3 is 15 residues. Germline V gives CDR1 SNHLY, CDR2 FYNNEI. V gave up 6 bases and J gave up 2 bases; unmatched junction bases: 8. The CDR3 spells CASRVPGTATDTQYF. CDR3 coding DNA: TGTGCCAGCAGGGTTCCCGGGACAGCCACAGATACGCAGTATTTT. Combining the CDR3 with reference TRBV2 and TRBJ2-3 gives the whole variable domain EPEVTQTPSHQVTQMGQEVILRCVPISNHLYFYWYRQILGQKVEFLVSFYNNEISEKSEIFDDQFSVERPDGSNFTLKIRSTKLEDSAMYFCASRVPGTATDTQYFGPGTRLTVL.

This clonotype rates as large. As an off-target read in a library built for alpha chains, this beta chain has a frequency of little significance. The V and J genes are TRBV20-1 and TRBJ2-7; possible D gene TRBD1, 5 bases. Trimming removed 3 bases from V and 3 bases from J, with 18 bases in between. From germline, CDR1 is DFQATT and CDR2 SNEGSKA (reference sequence). CDR3 length: 15 amino acids. The CDR3 reads CSASPGFSKHYEQYF. The CDR3, as DNA: TGCAGTGCTAGTCCAGGGTTTTCGAAGCACTACGAGCAGTACTTC.

This clonotype was detected many times. This beta chain appears as a stray read in a library generated for alpha chains; its size is not informative. This chain links TRBV5-1 with TRBJ1-1; TRBD1 is a possible D gene (5 bases). Trimming took off 4 bases at V and 3 bases at J, with 13 bases between the two ends. CDR3 length: 14 amino acids. Germline V gene data show CDR1 as SGHRS and CDR2 as YFSETQ. The CDR3 loop reads CASSLNSGDTEAFF. Here the CDR3 DNA reads TGCGCCAGCAGCCTGAATTCGGGGGACACTGAAGCTTTCTTT.

This clonotype was detected a few times. This beta chain is a stray sequence in a library constructed for alpha chains; its clone size is not meaningful. V usage is TRBV12-3 or TRBV12-4 and J usage is TRBJ2-1, with 9 bases that match TRBD2. V shed 4 bases and J 15 bases; nucleotides not matched to a gene: 10. The CDR3 consists of 13 residues. The CDR3 sequence is CASSSLLAGGVFF. CDR3 sequence (DNA): TGTGCCAGCAGTTCCTTATTGGCGGGAGGGGTGTTCTTC.

Of note for this clonotype: This beta chain turned up in a library designed for alpha chains; as an off-target read, its abundance says little. The chain has TRBV10-3 and TRBJ2-7, with D perhaps given as TRBD1 or TRBD2 (5 bases each). This CDR3 is 14 amino acids long. In germline, CDR1 is ENHRY, CDR2 SYGVKD. V lost 1 base to trimming and J lost 2 bases, with 9 bases between them. The CDR3 DNA sequence: TGTGCCATCAGTGAGTGGGACGGAGCCTACGAGCAGTACTTC. Protein sequence: CAISEWDGAYEQYF.

This clonotype is categorized as medium-sized. Since it is a stray read in a library aimed at alpha chains, this beta chain has a size that is not meaningful. The chain is built from TRBV19 and TRBJ1-2; D is uncertain. Trimming left V 4 bases short and J 4 bases short, with 13 bases between. CDR3 length: 14 residues. The germline V gene encodes CDR1 LNHDA and CDR2 SQIVND (reference sequence). The CDR3 DNA reads TGTGCCAGTAGTAAAGGACCGGAGGTCTATGGCTACACCTTC. Its translation: CASSKGPEVYGYTF.

At least ten counts were recorded for this clonotype. Found in a library prepared for alpha chains, this beta chain is an off-target read, and its abundance has little meaning. The rearrangement uses TRBV7-2 and TRBJ2-7; D is unresolved. Germline CDR1 is SGHTA and CDR2 is FQGNSA. V gave up 4 bases and J gave up 0 bases, with 10 bases separating them. The CDR3 totals 14 residues. The CDR3 DNA sequence: TGTGCCAGCAGCTCCACACTCTTCTCCTACGAGCAGTACTTC. Amino acid sequence: CASSSTLFSYEQYF.

This clonotype occurred many times. This beta chain is off target for a library built for alpha chains, so its abundance means little. This rearrangement joins TRBV11-2 to TRBJ2-7; no clear D gene. The V gene's germline CDR1 is SGHAT and CDR2 FQNNGV. Deletions cut 1 base from V and 4 bases from J, with 2 bases between. This CDR3 is 11 amino acids long. This chain's CDR3 is CASSLVYEQYF. For the CDR3, the DNA is TGTGCCAGCAGCTTAGTGTACGAGCAGTACTTC.

The sample holds many counts of this clonotype. This beta chain appears as a stray read in a library generated for alpha chains; its size is not informative. The rearrangement joins TRBV6-2 or TRBV6-3 to TRBJ2-7, with D perhaps assigned TRBD1 or TRBD2 (5 bases each). CDR1 and CDR2 from the germline V gene are MNHEY and SVGEGT. The germline V and J ends were trimmed by 0 bases and 0 bases, with 6 bases remaining between them. CDR3 length: 14 residues. As DNA, the CDR3 is TGTGCCAGCAGTTACTCGGGGGACTCCTACGAGCAGTACTTC. The encoded protein is CASSYSGDSYEQYF.

This clonotype qualifies as medium-sized. A library made for alpha chains picked up this beta chain off target, so its size means little. CDR3 sequence reads: CSARDPEQGDITGSGYTF. The CDR3 bases are TGCAGTGCTAGAGATCCCGAGCAGGGGGACATAACTGGTAGCGGCTACACCTTC. The V and J genes are TRBV20-1 and TRBJ1-2; 7 nucleotides agree with TRBD1. The V gene end was trimmed by 0 bases and the J gene end by 8 bases; junction bases not matched to a gene: 21. This CDR3 comprises 18 residues. Germline CDR1 DFQATT, CDR2 SNEGSKA (reference sequence).

This clonotype is labeled medium-sized. The library was designed around alpha chains, so this beta chain is a stray read whose abundance carries little weight. The rearrangement joins TRBV6-5 to TRBJ2-1; maybe TRBD2 (5 bases). This CDR3 has 13 residues. Germline-derived CDR1 and CDR2 are MNHEY and SVGAGI. The V end was cut by 7 bases, the J end by 7 bases, with 14 bases between. The CDR3 protein is CASNTRVTNEQFF. The CDR3 DNA is TGTGCCAGCAACACGCGGGTCACAAATGAGCAGTTCTTC.

By proportion, this clonotype is medium-sized. A library made for alpha chains picked up this beta chain off target, so its size means little. This sequence joins TRBV6-2 or TRBV6-3 and TRBJ2-5, with 8 bases lining up with TRBD2. The CDR3 has 17 residues. Germline V gives CDR1 MNHEY, CDR2 SVGEGT. J gave up 0 bases and V 0 bases, and 6 bases lay outside the gene matches. CDR3 DNA sequence: TGTGCCAGCAGTTACTCGATTACTAGCGGAAACCAAGAGACCCAGTACTTC. Protein: CASSYSITSGNQETQYF.

By sample fraction, this clonotype is medium-sized (0.01 to 0.1%). This beta chain represents an off-target read in a library built for alpha chains; its size is of limited meaning. The V and J genes are TRBV12-3 or TRBV12-4 and TRBJ2-1; 7 nucleotides match TRBD2. Losses at the gene ends were 3 bases for V and 4 bases for J; bases not matched to a gene: 6. This CDR3 spans 15 amino acids. The CDR3 DNA is TGTGCCAGCAGTTTGGGCGGGAGTAAGTACAATGAGCAGTTCTTC. Translated: CASSLGGSKYNEQFF.

This clonotype occurred many times. Since the library was made to target alpha chains, this beta chain is a stray read and its abundance is not meaningful. The chain uses TRBV18 and TRBJ2-1; no clear D. The germline V and J ends were trimmed by 3 bases and 9 bases, with 18 bases remaining between them. This CDR3 has 15 residues. Germline V lookup: CDR1 KGHSH, CDR2 LQKENI. CDR3 coding DNA: TGTGCCAGCTCACCCCCGTTTTCCCTCGCCGGTGAGCAGTTCTTC. It is translated as CASSPPFSLAGEQFF.

In its sample, this clonotype is medium-sized. With the library built for alpha chains, this beta chain is off target and its frequency is not meaningful. V gene TRBV13 combines with J gene TRBJ1-1; 10 positions agree with TRBD1. Germline V CDR1 and CDR2: PRHDT, FYEKMQ (reference sequence). V lost 5 bases, J lost 7 bases, and 1 base stayed unmatched. The CDR3 consists of 12 residues. The CDR3 DNA sequence: TGTGCCAGCAGCAGGGACAGGGGTGAAGCTTTCTTT. Translated, it gives CASSRDRGEAFF.

In its sample, this clonotype was seen many times. Because this beta chain is a stray read in a library intended to capture alpha chains, its abundance should not be given much weight. V is TRBV12-3 or TRBV12-4 and J is TRBJ1-1; D remains unclear. Trimming took 8 bases from V and 11 from J, leaving 15 bases between them. This CDR3 contains 11 residues. The chain's CDR3 is CASGSGFQAFF. DNA of the CDR3: TGTGCCAGCGGGTCGGGGTTCCAGGCTTTCTTT.

This clonotype was detected ten times or more. This beta chain turned up in a library designed for alpha chains; as an off-target read, its abundance says little. The chain joins TRBV27 to TRBJ1-4; 9 nucleotides agree with TRBD1. The V gene end was trimmed by 4 bases and the J gene end by 8 bases; junction bases not matched to a gene: 11. CDR1 MNHEY and CDR2 SMNVEV come from the germline V gene (reference sequence). The CDR3 runs 16 residues. CDR3 protein: CASSSGQGQMGEKLFF. The CDR3 DNA sequence: TGTGCCAGCAGTTCGGGACAGGGACAGATGGGGGAAAAACTGTTTTTT.

By proportion, this clonotype is medium-sized (0.01 to 0.1%). In a library made to pick up alpha chains, this beta chain is a stray read with a size that means little. The chain recombines TRBV12-3 or TRBV12-4 with TRBJ1-2; D unclear. The CDR3 extends over 15 amino acids. Between the trimmed V and J ends, which lost 6 bases and 1 base, there was a span of 15 bases. CDR3 sequence: CASRQAGSLNYGYTF. CDR3 bases: TGTGCCAGCAGGCAGGCCGGGTCCCTTAACTATGGCTACACCTTC.

This clonotype is deemed large (0.1 to 1%). This beta chain lies outside the target of a library built for alpha chains; its clone size means little. This sequence joins TRBV7-8 and TRBJ2-7, with D perhaps matching TRBD2 (5 bases). The germline V and J ends were trimmed by 5 bases and 3 bases, with 17 bases remaining between them. This CDR3 is built from 15 residues. Germline V gives CDR1 SGHVS, CDR2 FQNEAQ. CDR3 amino acids: CASSPEDSPNYEQYF. In nucleotides, the CDR3 is TGTGCCAGCAGCCCCGAGGACTCCCCGAACTACGAGCAGTACTTC.

This clonotype has ten or more counts. The size of this beta chain means little, since it is a stray read in a library made for alpha chains. This chain joins TRBV2 and TRBJ2-7; D unclear. V gave up 6 bases and J gave up 0 bases, with 3 bases separating them. The CDR3 runs to 11 residues. Germline CDR1 is SNHLY and CDR2 is FYNNEI. CDR3 in amino acids: CASSRSYEQYF. CDR3 DNA sequence: TGTGCCAGCAGCCGCTCCTACGAGCAGTACTTC.

This clonotype was counted at least ten times. This beta chain lies outside the target of a library built for alpha chains; its clone size means little. V gene TRBV9 combines with J gene TRBJ2-2; D unresolved. V was pared by 0 bases and J by 4 bases, with 10 bases between. In germline, CDR1 is SGDLS, CDR2 YYNGEE. CDR3 length: 15 residues. The CDR3 sequence is CASSVGPVATGELFF. Written as DNA, the CDR3 is TGTGCCAGCAGCGTAGGACCCGTGGCCACCGGGGAGCTGTTTTTT.